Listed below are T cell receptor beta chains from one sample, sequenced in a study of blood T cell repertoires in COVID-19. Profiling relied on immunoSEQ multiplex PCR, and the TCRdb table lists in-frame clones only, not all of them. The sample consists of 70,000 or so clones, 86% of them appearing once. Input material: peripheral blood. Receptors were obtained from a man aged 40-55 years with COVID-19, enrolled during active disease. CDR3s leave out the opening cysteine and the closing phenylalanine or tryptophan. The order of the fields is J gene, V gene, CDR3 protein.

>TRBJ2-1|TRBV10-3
AITPAGSYNEQF
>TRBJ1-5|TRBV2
ASSEQGLNQPQH
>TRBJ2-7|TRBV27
ASSPRDSAYEQY
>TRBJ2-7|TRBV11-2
ASSYDRGRDEQY
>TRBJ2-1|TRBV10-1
ASSESDREYNEQF
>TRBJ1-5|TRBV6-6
ASSVDNQPQH
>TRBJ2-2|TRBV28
ASIAGTNTGELF
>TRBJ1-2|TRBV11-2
ASSFRGGYT
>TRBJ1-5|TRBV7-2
ASSLDRFQPQH
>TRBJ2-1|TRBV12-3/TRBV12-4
ASRDGQYNEQF
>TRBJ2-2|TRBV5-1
ASSLVGPGELF
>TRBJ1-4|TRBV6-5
ASSRQVNEKLF
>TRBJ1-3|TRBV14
ASSLAGTTGNTIY
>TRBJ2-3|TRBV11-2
ASSLSGEDTQY
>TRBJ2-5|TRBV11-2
ASSLTPSGGNKLETQY
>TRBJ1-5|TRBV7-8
ASSGGTGRGNQPQH
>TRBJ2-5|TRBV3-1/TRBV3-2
ASSVDYQETQY
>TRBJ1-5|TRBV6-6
ASRPTGGRNQPQH
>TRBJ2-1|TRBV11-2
ASSFVAGGLNEQF
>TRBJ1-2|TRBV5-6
ASSPTQGSYGYT
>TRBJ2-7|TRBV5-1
ASSLGSGLGEQY
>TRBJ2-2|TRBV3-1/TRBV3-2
ASSQAQRELF
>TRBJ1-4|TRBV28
ASSEDSLLRATNEKLF
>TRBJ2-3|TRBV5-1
ASRVDLRADTQY
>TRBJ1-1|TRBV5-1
ASSLLTVNTEAF
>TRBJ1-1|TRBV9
ASSVGAGLENTEAF
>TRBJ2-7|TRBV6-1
ASSEASVSEQY
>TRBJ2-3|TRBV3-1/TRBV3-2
ASSQAGGAGTDTQY
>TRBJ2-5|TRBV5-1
ASSSTGAMQETQY
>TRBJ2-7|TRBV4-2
ASSQSQGANYEQY
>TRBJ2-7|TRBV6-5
ASSIRLHNSYEQY
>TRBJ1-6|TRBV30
AWSRGRGVGSPLH
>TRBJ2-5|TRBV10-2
ASSPGTVLQETQY
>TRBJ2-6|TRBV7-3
ASSSTVSGANVLT
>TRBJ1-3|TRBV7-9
ASSADGNSGNTIY
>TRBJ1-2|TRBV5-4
ASSSPTQGMDYGYT
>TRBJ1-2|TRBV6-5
ASSSLRGFYYGYT
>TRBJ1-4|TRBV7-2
ASSLQGQGGEKLF
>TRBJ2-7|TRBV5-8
ASSKGTGWAYEQY
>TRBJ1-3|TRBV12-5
ASGLAWTVNTIY
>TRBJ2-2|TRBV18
ASSLSPVQQGLPGELF
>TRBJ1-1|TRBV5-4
ASSTGVNTEAF
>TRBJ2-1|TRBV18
ASSPEQGSAGEQF
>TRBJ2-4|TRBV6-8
ASGVGGLDQNIQY
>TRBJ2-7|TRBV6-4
ASSPATGVSSYEQY
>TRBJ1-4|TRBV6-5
ATDRGTGDEKLF
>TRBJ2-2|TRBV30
AWNSQGMATGELF
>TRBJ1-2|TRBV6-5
ASSTGTGTGYT